These T cell receptor beta chains were read from a single sample in a study of T cell repertoires in cytomegalovirus infection. TCRdb reanalysed the reads using MiXCR and keeps one entry per CDR3 protein. This table has hundreds of thousands of distinct CDR3 sequences, 35% appearing once. Sequenced: PBMCs. The receptors derive from a human donor in good health (CMV status not recorded). Some clones in this sample may be carry-over from other donors' samples. Each CDR3 is given without its conserved first and last residue. A D gene is named only where the DNA matches it firmly. Rows may omit the clone size; those that give it use once, few, many or a size class.

d_gene: TRBD1; abundance: NA; v_gene: TRBV7-8; j_gene: TRBJ2-7; CDR3aa: ASSLPRVVTGGESYEQY
d_gene: TRBD2; abundance: NA; v_gene: TRBV7-9; j_gene: TRBJ2-7; CDR3aa: ASSLLAGAGEQY
d_gene: NA; abundance: few; v_gene: TRBV28; j_gene: TRBJ1-2; CDR3aa: ASSLYRDGYT
d_gene: NA; abundance: few; v_gene: TRBV7-8; j_gene: TRBJ2-7; CDR3aa: ASSPARGYEQY
d_gene: NA; abundance: few; v_gene: TRBV10-3; j_gene: TRBJ1-5; CDR3aa: AISESGVSNQPQH
d_gene: NA; abundance: few; v_gene: TRBV4-1; j_gene: TRBJ2-7; CDR3aa: ASSQAPAYEQY
d_gene: TRBD2; abundance: few; v_gene: TRBV7-2; j_gene: TRBJ2-1; CDR3aa: ASRAWAGGGRDEQF
d_gene: NA; abundance: once; v_gene: TRBV15; j_gene: TRBJ1-5; CDR3aa: ATSGPKRSNQPQH
d_gene: NA; abundance: once; v_gene: TRBV27; j_gene: TRBJ1-5; CDR3aa: ASRMRESGNQPQH
d_gene: NA; abundance: NA; v_gene: TRBV20-1; j_gene: TRBJ2-2; CDR3aa: SARDSRFPTGELF
d_gene: NA; abundance: NA; v_gene: TRBV5-3; j_gene: TRBJ2-2; CDR3aa: ASSLATGKNTGELF
d_gene: NA; abundance: NA; v_gene: TRBV28; j_gene: TRBJ1-1; CDR3aa: ASSPLRKAF
d_gene: TRBD2; abundance: few; v_gene: TRBV6-5; j_gene: TRBJ2-3; CDR3aa: ASSYSGVGSGYTDTQY
d_gene: TRBD2; abundance: NA; v_gene: TRBV20-1; j_gene: TRBJ2-7; CDR3aa: SARDPNEFREDYEQY
d_gene: TRBD1; abundance: few; v_gene: TRBV29-1; j_gene: TRBJ2-5; CDR3aa: SLTGAGETQY
d_gene: NA; abundance: NA; v_gene: TRBV30; j_gene: TRBJ1-2; CDR3aa: AWSGALGAGYGYT
d_gene: NA; abundance: few; v_gene: TRBV7-2; j_gene: TRBJ1-6; CDR3aa: ASSFHPGGSPLH
d_gene: TRBD2; abundance: NA; v_gene: TRBV18; j_gene: TRBJ2-1; CDR3aa: ASSPPLADSSYNEQF
d_gene: NA; abundance: NA; v_gene: TRBV19; j_gene: TRBJ2-5; CDR3aa: ASRDGIRETQY
d_gene: NA; abundance: few; v_gene: TRBV12-3/TRBV12-4; j_gene: TRBJ2-3; CDR3aa: ASSFSLSTDTQY
d_gene: TRBD2; abundance: NA; v_gene: TRBV20-1; j_gene: TRBJ2-3; CDR3aa: SARDLLAGAGTQY
d_gene: NA; abundance: NA; v_gene: TRBV30; j_gene: TRBJ2-2; CDR3aa: AWRLDYPRGELF